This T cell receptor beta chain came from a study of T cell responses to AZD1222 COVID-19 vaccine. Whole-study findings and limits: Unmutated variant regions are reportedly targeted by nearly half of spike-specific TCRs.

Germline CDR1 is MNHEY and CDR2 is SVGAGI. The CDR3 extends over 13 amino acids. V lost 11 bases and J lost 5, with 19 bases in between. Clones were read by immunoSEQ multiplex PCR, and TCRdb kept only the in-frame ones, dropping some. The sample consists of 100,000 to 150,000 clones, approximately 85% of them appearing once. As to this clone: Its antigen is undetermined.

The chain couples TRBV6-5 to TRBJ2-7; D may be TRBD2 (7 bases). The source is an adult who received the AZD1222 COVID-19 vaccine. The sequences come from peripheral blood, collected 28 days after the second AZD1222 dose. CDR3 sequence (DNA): TGTGCCGTAATGCGGGGGCTTGGTGACGAGCAGTACTTC. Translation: CAVMRGLGDEQYF.